These T cell receptor beta chains were read from a single sample in a study of tissue T cells after allogeneic stem cell transplantation. Produced via immunoSEQ multiplex PCR; TCRdb's table is partial and in-frame only. The repertoire consists of tens of thousands of clones, with just under 95% occurring once and the leading ten covering approximately 3.9%. Material: blood, obtained before transplantation. The source of these receptors is a woman aged 40-70 years who later had graft-versus-host disease after an allogeneic stem cell transplant. Both conserved end residues are part of each CDR3. A D gene is named only where the DNA matches it firmly. The size of a clone is reported for some rows only, either as once, few or many, or as a class for expanded clones.

v_gene	abundance	j_gene	d_gene	CDR3nt	CDR3aa
TRBV28	-	TRBJ1-2	-	TGTGCCAGCAGTGGGGGCCCTGACTATGGCTACACCTTC	CASSGGPDYGYTF
TRBV7-2	-	TRBJ2-6	-	TGTGCCAGCAGCTTACAATCGGCCTCTGGGGCCAACGTCCTGACTTTC	CASSLQSASGANVLTF
TRBV5-1	-	TRBJ2-1	TRBD2	TGCGCCAGCAGCTTGACTAGCGGGATTAGGGATGAGCAGTTCTTC	CASSLTSGIRDEQFF
TRBV7-2	-	TRBJ2-2	-	TGTGCCAGCAGCTTATATGTAGCGAACACCGGGGAGCTGTTTTTT	CASSLYVANTGELFF
TRBV3-1/TRBV3-2	-	TRBJ1-2	-	TGTGCCAGCAGCCAAGATCGACTGGTTCCTGGCTACACCTTC	CASSQDRLVPGYTF
TRBV19	-	TRBJ2-6	TRBD1	TGTGCCAGTACCGACATCCGGACAGGGGCGAAGTTATCTGGGGCCAACGTCCTGACTTTC	CASTDIRTGAKLSGANVLTF
TRBV7-9	-	TRBJ1-2	-	TGTGCCAGCTCTCCCCCTGCGTTCGACTATGGCTACACCTTC	CASSPPAFDYGYTF
TRBV6-5	-	TRBJ1-5	-	TGTGCCAGCTCGTCGGGGGGGAATCAGCCCCAGCATTTT	CASSSGGNQPQHF
TRBV5-5	-	TRBJ2-2	-	TGTGCCAGCAGCTTGGTCGCGTACACCGGGGAGCTGTTTTTT	CASSLVAYTGELFF
TRBV4-3	once	TRBJ2-7	TRBD2	TGCGCCAGCAGCCAAGATCCCAGCGGGAGTTCCCACGAGCAGTACTTC	CASSQDPSGSSHEQYF
TRBV28	-	TRBJ2-6	-	TGTGCCAGCAGTCCCACAACCTCCTCTGGGGCCAACGTCCTGACTTTC	CASSPTTSSGANVLTF
TRBV30	-	TRBJ1-2	-	TGTGCCTGGAGTGCGCAGGGTTATCCCCGCTATGGCTACACCTTC	CAWSAQGYPRYGYTF
TRBV9	-	TRBJ1-3	-	TGTGCCAGCAGCGCGACAGGAACTTCTGGAAACACCATATATTTT	CASSATGTSGNTIYF
TRBV9	-	TRBJ2-7	TRBD2	TGTGCCAGCAGCGTAGGAGGGACTAGTAACTACGAGCAGTACTTC	CASSVGGTSNYEQYF
TRBV7-3	-	TRBJ1-2	-	TGTGCCAGCAGCCCGGAAACAGGAGGCTACACCTTC	CASSPETGGYTF
TRBV4-2	-	TRBJ2-2	-	TGTGCCAGCAGCCAAGGCTCCGGGACGAGCAACACCGGGGAGCTGTTTTTT	CASSQGSGTSNTGELFF
TRBV30	-	TRBJ2-2	-	TGTGCCTGGAGTGTTCTTGGGTTAGTCGCGAACACCGGGGAGCTGTTTTTT	CAWSVLGLVANTGELFF
TRBV27	-	TRBJ1-3	-	TGTGCCAGCTGGGGAACGACAACCTCTGGAAACACCATATATTTT	CASWGTTTSGNTIYF
TRBV11-2	-	TRBJ2-2	-	TGTGCCAGCAGCTTAGTTGTCAGTTACACCGGGGAGCTGTTTTTT	CASSLVVSYTGELFF
TRBV13	-	TRBJ1-2	-	TGTGCCAGCAGCCCGCAAGGGGGGAACTATGGCTACACCTTC	CASSPQGGNYGYTF
TRBV27	-	TRBJ2-1	-	TGTGCCAGCAGTCTCCTAGCACCTCTAGGCGATGAGCAGTTCTTC	CASSLLAPLGDEQFF
TRBV28	-	TRBJ1-4	-	TGTGCCAGCAGTTTTAACAGGGTTAGTGAAAAACTGTTTTTT	CASSFNRVSEKLFF
TRBV6-6	once	TRBJ2-7	TRBD1	TGTGCCAGCAAACGATCCTCCGGGACAGGGTCTAAAGAGCAGTACTTC	CASKRSSGTGSKEQYF
TRBV3-1/TRBV3-2	-	TRBJ2-7	-	TGTGCCAGCAGCTCACGGGGCCCGGGCGAGCAGTACTTC	CASSSRGPGEQYF
TRBV7-8	-	TRBJ2-7	-	TGTGCCAGCAGCAACCTACAGGGTGCAGACTCCTACGAGCAGTACTTC	CASSNLQGADSYEQYF
TRBV6-5	-	TRBJ1-6	-	TGTGCCAGCCGGGGGCCTTCCATTAATTCACCCCTCCACTTT	CASRGPSINSPLHF
TRBV7-2	-	TRBJ1-5	-	TGTGCCAGCAGCTTAGGATTCTCCAATCAGCCCCAGCATTTT	CASSLGFSNQPQHF